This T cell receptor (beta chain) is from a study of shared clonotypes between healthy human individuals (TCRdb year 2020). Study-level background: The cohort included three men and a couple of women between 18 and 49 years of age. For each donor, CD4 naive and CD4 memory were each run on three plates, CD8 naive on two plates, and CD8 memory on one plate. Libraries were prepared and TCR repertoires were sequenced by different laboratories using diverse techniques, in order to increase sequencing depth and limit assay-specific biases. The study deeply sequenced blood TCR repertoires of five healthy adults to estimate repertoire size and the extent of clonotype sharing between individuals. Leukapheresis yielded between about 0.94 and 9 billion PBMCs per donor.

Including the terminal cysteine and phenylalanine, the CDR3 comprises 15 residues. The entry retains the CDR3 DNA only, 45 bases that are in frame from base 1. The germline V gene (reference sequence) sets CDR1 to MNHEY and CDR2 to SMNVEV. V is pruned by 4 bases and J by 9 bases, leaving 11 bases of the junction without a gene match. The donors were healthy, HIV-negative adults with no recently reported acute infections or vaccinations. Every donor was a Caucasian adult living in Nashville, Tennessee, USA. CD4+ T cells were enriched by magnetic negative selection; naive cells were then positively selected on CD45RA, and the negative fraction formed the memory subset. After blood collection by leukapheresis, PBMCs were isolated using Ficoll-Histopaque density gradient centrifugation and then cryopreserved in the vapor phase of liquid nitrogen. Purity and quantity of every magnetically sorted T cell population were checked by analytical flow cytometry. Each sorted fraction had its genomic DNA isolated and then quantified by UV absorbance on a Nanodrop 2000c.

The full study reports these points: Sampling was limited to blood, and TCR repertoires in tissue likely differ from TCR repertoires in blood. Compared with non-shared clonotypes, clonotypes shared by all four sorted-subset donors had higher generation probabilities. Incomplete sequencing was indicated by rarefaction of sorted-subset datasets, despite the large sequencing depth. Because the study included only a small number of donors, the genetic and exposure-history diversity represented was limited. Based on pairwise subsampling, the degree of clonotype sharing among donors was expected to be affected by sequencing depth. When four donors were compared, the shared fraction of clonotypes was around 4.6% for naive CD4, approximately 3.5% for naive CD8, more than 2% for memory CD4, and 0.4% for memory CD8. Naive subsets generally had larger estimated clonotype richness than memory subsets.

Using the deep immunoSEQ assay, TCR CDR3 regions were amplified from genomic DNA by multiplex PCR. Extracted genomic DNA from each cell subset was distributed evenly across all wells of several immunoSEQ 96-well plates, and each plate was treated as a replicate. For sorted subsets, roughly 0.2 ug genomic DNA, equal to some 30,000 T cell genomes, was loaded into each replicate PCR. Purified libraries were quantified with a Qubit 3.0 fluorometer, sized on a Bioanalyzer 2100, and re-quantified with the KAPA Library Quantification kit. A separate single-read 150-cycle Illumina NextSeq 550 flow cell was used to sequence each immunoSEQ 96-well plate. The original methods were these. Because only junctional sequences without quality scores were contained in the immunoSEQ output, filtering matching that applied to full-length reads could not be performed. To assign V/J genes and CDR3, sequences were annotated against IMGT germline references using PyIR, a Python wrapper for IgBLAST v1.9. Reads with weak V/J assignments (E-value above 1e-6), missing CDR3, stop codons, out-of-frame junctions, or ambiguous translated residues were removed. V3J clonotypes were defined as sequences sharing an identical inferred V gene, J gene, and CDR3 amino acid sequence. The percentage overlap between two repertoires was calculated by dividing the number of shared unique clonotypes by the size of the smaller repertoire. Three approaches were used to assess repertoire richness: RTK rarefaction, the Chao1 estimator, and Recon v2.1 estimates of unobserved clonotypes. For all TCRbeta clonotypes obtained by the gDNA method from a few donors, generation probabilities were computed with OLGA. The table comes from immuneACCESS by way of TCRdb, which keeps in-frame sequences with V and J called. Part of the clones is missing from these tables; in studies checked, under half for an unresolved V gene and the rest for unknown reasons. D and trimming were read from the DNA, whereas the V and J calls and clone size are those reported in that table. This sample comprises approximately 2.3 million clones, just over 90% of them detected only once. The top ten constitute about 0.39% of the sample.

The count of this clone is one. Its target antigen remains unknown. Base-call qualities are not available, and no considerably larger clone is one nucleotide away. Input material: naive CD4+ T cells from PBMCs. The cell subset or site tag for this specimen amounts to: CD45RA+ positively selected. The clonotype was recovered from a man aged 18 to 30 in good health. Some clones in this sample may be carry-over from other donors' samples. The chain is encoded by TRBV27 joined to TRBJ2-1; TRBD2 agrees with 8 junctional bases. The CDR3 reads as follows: CASSSKRENLGEQFF. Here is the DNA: TGTGCCAGCAGTTCGAAGCGGGAGAATCTGGGTGAGCAGTTCTTC.